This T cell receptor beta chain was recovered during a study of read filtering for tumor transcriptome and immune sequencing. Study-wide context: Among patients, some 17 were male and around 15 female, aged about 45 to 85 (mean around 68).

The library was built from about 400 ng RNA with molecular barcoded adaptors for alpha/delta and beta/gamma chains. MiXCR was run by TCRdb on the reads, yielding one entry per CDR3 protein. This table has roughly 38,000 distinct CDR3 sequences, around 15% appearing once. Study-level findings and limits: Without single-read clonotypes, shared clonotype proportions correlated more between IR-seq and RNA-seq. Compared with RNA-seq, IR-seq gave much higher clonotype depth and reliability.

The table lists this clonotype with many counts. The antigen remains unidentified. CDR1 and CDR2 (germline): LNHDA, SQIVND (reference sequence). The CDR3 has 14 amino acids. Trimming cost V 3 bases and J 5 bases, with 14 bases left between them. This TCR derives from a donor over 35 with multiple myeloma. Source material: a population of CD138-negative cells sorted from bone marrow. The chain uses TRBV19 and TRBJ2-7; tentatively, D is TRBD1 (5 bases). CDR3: CASSMLVQGHEQYF. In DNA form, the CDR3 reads TGTGCCAGTAGTATGCTTGTCCAGGGTCACGAGCAGTACTTC.